Reported below is one T cell receptor beta chain. This CDR3 is built from 15 residues. The junction had 8 bases not matched to a gene; V was cut back by 2 bases and J by 5 bases. Germline lookup yields CDR1 SGDLS and CDR2 YYNGEE. Data came from immunoSEQ multiplex PCR; TCRdb stores just in-frame clones and leaves some out. The table has some 80,000 clones, around 86% seen once. The sample is drawn from a study of OX40 agonist ivuxolimab in advanced cancers. Autoimmune disease history or systemic immunosuppression was exclusionary. The sequences come from CD4+ or CD8+ T cells sorted from blood, collected in a trial of the OX40 agonist ivuxolimab. This TCR was recovered from an adult with an advanced solid tumor such as melanoma, head and neck, liver or kidney cancer. V usage is TRBV9 and J usage is TRBJ2-7, with TRBD1 matching 9 bases. The CDR3 loop reads CASSVRPGQGNEQYF. The CDR3 nucleotides are TGTGCCAGCAGCGTCCGACCGGGACAGGGAAACGAGCAGTACTTC.